Each of the 23 T cell receptor beta chains below was sequenced from the same sample in a study of blood T cell repertoires in COVID-19. Assay used: immunoSEQ multiplex PCR; TCRdb lists only in-frame clones, some missing. The sample holds more than 40,000 clones, 82% seen once. Material: peripheral blood. Receptors were obtained from a human donor with acute or convalescent COVID-19. The donor label of this sample is uncertain.

The rearrangement links TRBV2 to TRBJ1-5; TRBD1 is a possible D gene (5 bases). The germline V gene encodes CDR1 SNHLY and CDR2 FYNNEI. Trimming took off 3 bases at V and 5 bases at J, with 20 bases between the two ends. The CDR3 sequence is 17 residues long. The CDR3 here is CASSDLGVREGDQPQHF. The CDR3 nucleotides read TGTGCCAGCAGTGACCTTGGAGTGCGGGAAGGGGATCAGCCCCAGCATTTT.

The V call is TRBV24-1, the J call TRBJ2-2; maybe TRBD1 (6 bases). The V end lost 4 bases, the J end lost 2 bases, and 16 bases lay between the germline ends. This CDR3 contains 17 residues. Germline V CDR1 and CDR2: KGHDR, SFDVKD. CDR3 sequence reads: CATSDPDSFFNTGELFF. The CDR3, as DNA: TGTGCCACCAGTGACCCGGACAGTTTCTTTAACACCGGGGAGCTGTTTTTT.

The rearrangement joins TRBV7-2 to TRBJ2-2; TRBD1 aligns across 7 bases. The CDR3 runs 15 residues. In germline, CDR1 is SGHTA, CDR2 FQGNSA. With 1 base clipped from V and 7 bases from J, the junction kept 6 bases outside the gene matches. The CDR3: CASSLGQGTSGELFF. For the CDR3, the DNA is TGTGCCAGCAGCTTAGGACAGGGCACAAGCGGGGAGCTGTTTTTT.

For the CDR3, the DNA is TGTGCCAGCAGTGACCAAGCGGGAGGGATCAATGAGCAGTTCTTC. It is translated as CASSDQAGGINEQFF. The chain recombines TRBV6-4 with TRBJ2-1; 10 bases agree with TRBD2. The CDR3 runs to 15 residues. Germline V lookup: CDR1 MRHNA, CDR2 SNTAGT. Trimming took 2 bases from V and 6 from J; bases not matched to a gene: 4.

In DNA, the CDR3 is TGTGCCAGCAGTTTAAAAACAGACACTGAAGCTTTCTTT. It specifies CASSLKTDTEAFF. V and J are TRBV28 and TRBJ1-1; D not resolved. The germline V gene has CDR1 MDHEN and CDR2 SYDVKM. The CDR3 extends over 13 amino acids. V was trimmed by 2 bases and J by 3 bases, leaving 7 bases between them.

The chain joins TRBV11-2 to TRBJ2-3, with a weak D call TRBD2 (5 bases). Trimming removed 1 base at V and 2 bases at J, with 10 bases between. This CDR3 has 15 amino acids. Germline values: CDR1 SGHAT, CDR2 FQNNGV. CDR3 nucleotides: TGTGCCAGCAGCTTAGTCGGGGTTGTCACAGATACGCAGTATTTT. Amino acids: CASSLVGVVTDTQYF.

This chain uses TRBV7-2 with TRBJ2-2; D is undetermined. The V end was cut by 5 bases, the J end by 2 bases, with 15 bases between. The germline V gene encodes CDR1 SGHTA and CDR2 FQGNSA. The CDR3 length is 16 residues. The CDR3 loop reads CASSPLQTKNTGELFF. CDR3 bases: TGTGCCAGCAGCCCTTTACAAACTAAAAACACCGGGGAGCTGTTTTTT.

The chain couples TRBV12-3 or TRBV12-4 to TRBJ2-7; 9 positions agree with TRBD1. V lost 6 bases, J lost 3 bases, and 3 bases stayed unmatched. The CDR3 totals 13 residues. Written as DNA, the CDR3 is TGTGCCAGCAGCCGGGGACAGGGCTACGAGCAGTACTTC. Translation gives CASSRGQGYEQYF.

The CDR3: CAWSAGTGDEKLFF. The CDR3 coding sequence is TGTGCCTGGAGTGCGGGGACAGGGGATGAAAAACTGTTTTTT. This sequence joins TRBV30 and TRBJ1-4; TRBD1 aligns across 10 bases. CDR1 is GTSNPN, CDR2 SVGIG, per germline (reference sequence). The V segment lost 1 base and the J segment 6 bases; nucleotides outside the gene matches: 2. The CDR3 contains 14 residues.

V and J are TRBV10-3 and TRBJ2-5; D not certain. The CDR3 extends over 13 amino acids. From germline, CDR1 is ENHRY and CDR2 SYGVKD. The V gene lost 11 bases and the J gene lost 3 bases, with 16 bases spanning the gap. In nucleotides, the CDR3 is TGTGCCTCGCTGGAGAGGCTGGAAGAGACCCAGTACTTC. It is translated as CASLERLEETQYF.

The chain joins TRBV6-5 to TRBJ2-4; D ambiguous. The CDR3 runs to 12 residues. CDR1 MNHEY and CDR2 SVGAGI come from the germline V gene. The V and J ends lost 5 bases and 8 bases respectively, with 10 bases between them. The CDR3 protein is CASSPGWDIQYF. As DNA, the CDR3 is TGTGCCAGCAGTCCCGGGTGGGACATTCAGTACTTC.

On this clone: A junction end diverges from the germline sequence, so it may reflect a read error. The genes are TRBV9 and TRBJ2-1; tentatively, D is TRBD1 or TRBD2 (5 bases each). CDR3 size: 15 residues. Germline V gives CDR1 SGDLS, CDR2 YYNGEE. The CDR3 spells CASTVEGSELNEQFF. CDR3 in DNA: TGTGCCAGCACCGTAGAGGGGTCGGAACTTAATGAGCAGTTCTTC.

The chain recombines TRBV5-8 with TRBJ2-5, with 9 nucleotides matching TRBD2. Trimming removed 1 base from V and 0 bases from J; junction bases left unmatched: 4. This CDR3 spans 16 amino acids. The germline gives CDR1 SGHTS, CDR2 YDEGEE. CDR3: CASSLPSSGNQETQYF. CDR3 coding DNA: TGTGCCAGCAGCTTGCCCTCTAGCGGGAACCAAGAGACCCAGTACTTC.

V gene TRBV4-3 combines with J gene TRBJ1-4; 8 bases map to TRBD1. Germline assignment: CDR1 LGHNA and CDR2 YSLEER. Germline trimming cut 0 bases from V and 0 bases from J; bases unmatched to any gene: 6. The CDR3 is 18 residues long. The CDR3 loop is CASSQDPGGGATNEKLFF. CDR3 DNA: TGCGCCAGCAGCCAAGATCCAGGGGGCGGCGCAACTAATGAAAAACTGTTTTTT.

The chain uses TRBV3-1 (or the pseudogene TRBV3-2) and TRBJ1-1; TRBD1 matches 8 bases. CDR1 is LGHDT and CDR2 is YNNKEL in the germline V gene (reference sequence). The CDR3 extends over 17 amino acids. Trimming took 1 base from V and 11 from J; bases not matched to a gene: 18. As DNA, the CDR3 is TGTGCCAGCAGCCAAGGGGGACAGGCGAGATTCCTACGGTGGGCTTTCTTT. Translated, it gives CASSQGGQARFLRWAFF.

This clone was seen a few times. The chain recombines TRBV28 with TRBJ2-2; TRBD2 might be the D (7 bases). Germline V gene sequence: CDR1 MDHEN, CDR2 SYDVKM. V lost 8 bases and J 7 bases, leaving 14 bases between the germline ends. This CDR3 contains 13 residues. The DNA for the CDR3 is TGTGCCAGCTTTGGGGGGGCTGGCGGGGAGCTGTTTTTT. Its translation: CASFGGAGGELFF.

This chain connects TRBV19 to TRBJ1-5; TRBD1 aligns across 7 bases. Per germline, CDR1 LNHDA and CDR2 SQIVND (reference sequence). With V trimmed by 5 bases and J by 5 bases, 6 bases remained unmatched. This CDR3 region has 14 residues. Written as DNA, the CDR3 is TGTGCCAGTAGTTCGACAGGGTCCCATCAGCCCCAGCATTTT. It is translated as CASSSTGSHQPQHF.

V is TRBV11-3 and J is TRBJ2-1; the match to TRBD1 covers 7 bases. The trim removed 7 bases at V and 0 bases at J, leaving 6 bases unmatched. The CDR3 spans 15 residues. Germline V gene data show CDR1 as SGHNT and CDR2 as YENEEA. The CDR3 loop is CASMKGGSSYNEQFF. The CDR3 DNA follows: TGTGCCAGCATGAAAGGGGGCAGCTCCTACAATGAGCAGTTCTTC.

This chain connects TRBV9 to TRBJ1-2; D is unclear. Germline V gene sequence: CDR1 SGDLS, CDR2 YYNGEE. The CDR3 is made up of 11 amino acids. Trimming cost V 3 bases and J 2 bases, with 2 bases left between them. The DNA for the CDR3 is TGTGCCAGCAGCGCGAACTATGGCTACACCTTC. Its protein is CASSANYGYTF. The full variable domain, in which reference TRBV9 and TRBJ1-2 provide the parts outside the CDR3, is DSGVTQTPKHLITATGQRVTLRCSPRSGDLSVYWYQQSLDQGLQFLIQYYNGEERAKGNILERFSAQQFPDLHSELNLSSLELGDSALYFCASSANYGYTFGSGTRLTVV.

The chain links TRBV4-1 to TRBJ1-2; D call uncertain. V lost 0 bases, J lost 1 base, and 9 bases lay in between. This CDR3 has 15 amino acids. Germline values: CDR1 MGHRA, CDR2 YSYEKL. Here the CDR3 DNA reads TGCGCCAGCAGCCAAGACGGGGAGTATAACTATGGCTACACCTTC. Protein product: CASSQDGEYNYGYTF.

The genes are TRBV11-3 and TRBJ2-4; 15 bases match TRBD2. The CDR3 is 16 amino acids. The ends lost 8 bases at V and 7 bases at J; junction bases unmatched: 9. In germline, CDR1 is SGHNT, CDR2 YENEEA. CDR3 amino acids: CASRGLAGGPGNIQYF. The CDR3 DNA reads as TGTGCCAGCCGAGGACTAGCGGGGGGGCCTGGGAACATTCAGTACTTC.

The rearrangement joins TRBV12-3 or TRBV12-4 to TRBJ1-3; perhaps TRBD1 as D (5 bases). The CDR3 extends over 13 amino acids. The V and J ends lost 3 bases and 5 bases respectively, with 8 bases between them. The CDR3 loop reads CASSFYRRNTIYF. Written as DNA, the CDR3 is TGTGCCAGCAGTTTCTACAGGAGAAACACCATATATTTT.

The rearrangement uses TRBV5-1 and TRBJ2-1, with TRBD2 as a possible D gene (7 bases). The CDR3 totals 15 residues. The ends were cut back, 2 bases at V and 6 bases at J, with 15 bases in the middle. In germline, CDR1 is SGHRS, CDR2 YFSETQ. The CDR3 here is CASSFGGAGRNEQFF. DNA for the CDR3: TGCGCCAGCAGCTTTGGGGGGGCAGGGCGCAATGAGCAGTTCTTC.